The entry below describes one T cell receptor beta chain. The antigen is undetermined. The sample belongs to a study of T-cell memory formation after mild COVID-19. Study background: TCR clusters mostly belonged to single donors. The study, taken as a whole, reports: A second wave of clones peaked on day 37, and their SARS-CoV-2 specificity went unconfirmed. A subset of responding clones appeared in pre-infection memory, suggesting cross-reactive memory joined.

Researchers used 5'RACE with constant-segment primers to make TCR alpha and TCR beta cDNA libraries that carry sample barcodes and UMIs. TCRdb re-analysed the 5' RACE reads in MiXCR, keeping a single row per CDR3 protein. The sample contains about 150,000 distinct CDR3 sequences, roughly 14% of which appear only once. The CDR3 covers 15 residues. V shed 2 bases and J shed 5 bases, with 14 bases lying between them. CDR1 is MNHEY and CDR2 is SVGEGT in the germline V gene. The chain is built from TRBV6-2 or TRBV6-3 and TRBJ2-3; D assignment may be TRBD1 or TRBD2 (5 bases each). The sequenced material came from PBMCs or a T cell subset sorted from them (not recorded which). The source of this sequence is an adult woman who had mild COVID-19 (a few samples of this study predate the infection). Cell type and time point are not known. Here the CDR3 reads CASSYGGQGRDTQYF. The CDR3 nucleotides read TGTGCCAGCAGTTACGGAGGACAAGGTCGAGATACGCAGTATTTT.